Included here is one TCR beta chain sequence, with context. These data belong to a study of ipilimumab plus nivolumab after autologous stem cell transplantation. The wider study: A median of about 8 nivolumab and a few ipilimumab doses were given. Myeloma patients were high-risk transplant-naive or relapsed within 3 years of first autologous transplant.

This table comes from immunoSEQ multiplex PCR, and its TCRdb copy is limited to in-frame clones, with some not included. Of about 9,400 clones in the sample, around two thirds were seen once. Germline trimming cut 1 base from V and 6 bases from J; bases unmatched to any gene: 1. The CDR3 extends over 14 amino acids. CDR1 and CDR2 (germline): GTSNPN, SVGIG (reference sequence). The specimen comprised PBMCs, sampled in a trial of ipilimumab plus nivolumab as post-transplant consolidation. The chain has TRBV30 and TRBJ2-1; 12 bases agree with TRBD2. The TCR comes from a female donor with multiple myeloma. In DNA form, the CDR3 reads TGTGCCTGGAGTGGGACTAGCGGGACCAATGAGCAGTTCTTC. It yields the protein CAWSGTSGTNEQFF.